This T cell receptor beta chain appears in the sequencing data of a study of cytomegalovirus exposure and HLA in healthy donors. The overall study: From donors who were HLA-typed, an early data release held approximately 80 million unique TCRs.

PCR used 60 Vbeta primers and 13 Jbeta primers. The assay was immunoSEQ multiplex PCR, and TCRdb's table has in-frame clones only and misses some. This table lists about 160,000 clones. General study findings and limits: The later analysis indicated that the majority of CMV-associated TCR beta chains appeared HLA-restricted. Later on, a genetic analysis was performed. It linked a missense variant in DCLRE1C with V- and J-gene trimming of TCR beta.

This CDR3 has 14 amino acids. The germline CDR1 and CDR2 sequences are SGHVS and FQNEAQ. V trimming: 10 bases; J trimming: 2 bases; junction bases outside the gene matches: 9. Remarks on this clone: Its target is not known.

This rearrangement joins TRBV7-8 to TRBJ2-3; 7 bases align to TRBD2. The source material was PBMCs. This receptor was identified in a man aged 25 to 40 in good health and CMV-seronegative. The CDR3 spells CATVSGGSTDTQYF. The CDR3 DNA is TGTGCCACCGTGTCGGGAGGCTCCACAGATACGCAGTATTTT.